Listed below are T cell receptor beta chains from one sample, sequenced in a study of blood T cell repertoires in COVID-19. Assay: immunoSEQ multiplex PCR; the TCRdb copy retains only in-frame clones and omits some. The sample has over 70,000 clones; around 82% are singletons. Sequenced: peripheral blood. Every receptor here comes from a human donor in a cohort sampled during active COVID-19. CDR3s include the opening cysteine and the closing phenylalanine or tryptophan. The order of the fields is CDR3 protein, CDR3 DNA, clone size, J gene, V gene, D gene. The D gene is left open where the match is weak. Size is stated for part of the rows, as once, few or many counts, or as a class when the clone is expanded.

cdr3_aa: CASSSNTELYTF
cdr3_nt: TGTGCCAGCAGTTCCAATACAGAGCTCTACACCTTC
clone_size: .
j_call: TRBJ1-2
v_call: TRBV6-5
d_call: .

cdr3_aa: CASSWDRGGNQPQHF
cdr3_nt: TGTGCCAGCAGTTGGGACAGGGGTGGCAATCAGCCCCAGCATTTT
clone_size: .
j_call: TRBJ1-5
v_call: TRBV6-5
d_call: TRBD1

cdr3_aa: CASSRPGQGIRGYTF
cdr3_nt: TGTGCCAGCAGTCGACCGGGACAGGGGATAAGGGGCTACACCTTC
clone_size: .
j_call: TRBJ1-2
v_call: TRBV28
d_call: TRBD1

cdr3_aa: CATSDTGTGSNQPQHF
cdr3_nt: TGTGCCACCAGTGATACCGGGACAGGTAGCAATCAGCCCCAGCATTTT
clone_size: .
j_call: TRBJ1-5
v_call: TRBV24-1
d_call: TRBD1

cdr3_aa: CASSTAGTLEKLFF
cdr3_nt: TGTGCCAGCAGTACCGCCGGGACACTTGAAAAACTGTTTTTT
clone_size: .
j_call: TRBJ1-4
v_call: TRBV5-6
d_call: .

cdr3_aa: CASSAPGPGTDTQYF
cdr3_nt: TGTGCCAGCAGTGCCCCGGGCCCAGGGACAGATACGCAGTATTTT
clone_size: .
j_call: TRBJ2-3
v_call: TRBV28
d_call: .

cdr3_aa: CASSQFAACNQPQHF
cdr3_nt: TGCGCCAGCAGTCAATTTGCGGCCTGCAATCAGCCCCAGCATTTT
clone_size: .
j_call: TRBJ1-5
v_call: TRBV23-1
d_call: .

cdr3_aa: CASRPGTSGEVTDTQYF
cdr3_nt: TGTGCCAGCAGGCCGGGGACTAGCGGGGAGGTTACAGATACGCAGTATTTT
clone_size: .
j_call: TRBJ2-3
v_call: TRBV9
d_call: TRBD2

cdr3_aa: CASSRGQGNGYTF
cdr3_nt: TGTGCCAGTAGCCGGGGACAGGGCAATGGCTACACCTTC
clone_size: few
j_call: TRBJ1-2
v_call: TRBV19
d_call: TRBD1

cdr3_aa: CASSARTGFAGFYNEQFF
cdr3_nt: TGTGCCAGCAGCGCACGAACAGGGTTCGCCGGTTTCTACAATGAGCAGTTCTTC
clone_size: .
j_call: TRBJ2-1
v_call: TRBV7-7
d_call: .

cdr3_aa: CASSRQYSSGVGREQFF
cdr3_nt: TGTGCCAGCAGCCGCCAGTATTCTAGCGGGGTTGGCCGGGAGCAGTTCTTC
clone_size: .
j_call: TRBJ2-1
v_call: TRBV28
d_call: TRBD2

cdr3_aa: CASSEMNTEAFF
cdr3_nt: TGTGCCAGCAGCGAGATGAACACTGAAGCTTTCTTT
clone_size: .
j_call: TRBJ1-1
v_call: TRBV2
d_call: .

cdr3_aa: CASSETGIYGYTF
cdr3_nt: TGTGCCAGCAGTGAAACAGGGATCTATGGCTACACCTTC
clone_size: .
j_call: TRBJ1-2
v_call: TRBV2
d_call: .

cdr3_aa: CASSADFRVNSPLHF
cdr3_nt: TGTGCCAGCAGCGCCGATTTCCGGGTGAATTCACCCCTCCACTTT
clone_size: .
j_call: TRBJ1-6
v_call: TRBV2
d_call: .

cdr3_aa: CASRPQGATGYTF
cdr3_nt: TGCGCCAGCAGGCCCCAGGGCGCGACTGGCTACACCTTC
clone_size: once
j_call: TRBJ1-2
v_call: TRBV10-2
d_call: .

cdr3_aa: CASSAGFTSNQPQHF
cdr3_nt: TGTGCCAGTAGCGCAGGGTTTACAAGCAATCAGCCCCAGCATTTT
clone_size: few
j_call: TRBJ1-5
v_call: TRBV19
d_call: .

cdr3_aa: CASSLILRVGYTF
cdr3_nt: TGTGCCAGCAGTTTAATCCTCAGGGTTGGCTACACCTTC
clone_size: .
j_call: TRBJ1-2
v_call: TRBV28
d_call: .

cdr3_aa: CASSSFNEAFF
cdr3_nt: TGTGCCAGCAGCTCATTCAATGAAGCTTTCTTT
clone_size: medium-sized
j_call: TRBJ1-1
v_call: TRBV7-9
d_call: .

cdr3_aa: CASSIEYGQRTAGYTF
cdr3_nt: TGTGCCAGTAGTATAGAGTACGGACAGCGGACGGCTGGCTACACCTTC
clone_size: .
j_call: TRBJ1-2
v_call: TRBV19
d_call: .

cdr3_aa: CASSLGAGFSYGYTF
cdr3_nt: TGTGCCAGCAGCTTGGGAGCAGGGTTTAGCTATGGCTACACCTTC
clone_size: .
j_call: TRBJ1-2
v_call: TRBV5-8
d_call: .

cdr3_aa: CASSKTGGYVQPQHF
cdr3_nt: TGTGCCAGTAGTAAGACAGGGGGCTACGTACAGCCCCAGCATTTT
clone_size: few
j_call: TRBJ1-5
v_call: TRBV19
d_call: TRBD1

cdr3_aa: CASSQGRGGVDTQYF
cdr3_nt: TGCGCCAGCAGCCAAGGGCGGGGGGGCGTCGATACGCAGTATTTT
clone_size: many
j_call: TRBJ2-3
v_call: TRBV4-1
d_call: TRBD2

cdr3_aa: CSVGSGDGANVLTF
cdr3_nt: TGCAGCGTTGGGTCGGGGGACGGGGCCAACGTCCTGACTTTC
clone_size: .
j_call: TRBJ2-6
v_call: TRBV29-1
d_call: .

cdr3_aa: CAISAAGGTDTQYF
cdr3_nt: TGTGCCATCAGTGCTGCGGGGGGCACAGATACGCAGTATTTT
clone_size: few
j_call: TRBJ2-3
v_call: TRBV10-3
d_call: TRBD2

cdr3_aa: CASSLALAGYNEQFF
cdr3_nt: TGTGCCAGCAGCTTAGCACTAGCGGGTTACAATGAGCAGTTCTTC
clone_size: .
j_call: TRBJ2-1
v_call: TRBV7-2
d_call: TRBD2

cdr3_aa: CASSQETASNTEAFF
cdr3_nt: TGCGCCAGCAGCCAAGAGACAGCTTCTAACACTGAAGCTTTCTTT
clone_size: .
j_call: TRBJ1-1
v_call: TRBV4-1
d_call: .

cdr3_aa: CASTVSQGNSPLHF
cdr3_nt: TGCGCCAGCACTGTATCTCAGGGGAATTCACCCCTCCACTTT
clone_size: .
j_call: TRBJ1-6
v_call: TRBV5-1
d_call: .

cdr3_aa: CASSTGDTRTGNTIYF
cdr3_nt: TGCGCCAGCAGCACTGGGGACACCAGAACCGGAAACACCATATATTTT
clone_size: .
j_call: TRBJ1-3
v_call: TRBV5-1
d_call: .

cdr3_aa: CASSQDRYNEQFF
cdr3_nt: TGTGCCAGCAGCCAAGACAGGTACAATGAGCAGTTCTTC
clone_size: .
j_call: TRBJ2-1
v_call: TRBV3-1/TRBV3-2
d_call: .

cdr3_aa: CASSPGTLDYEQYF
cdr3_nt: TGTGCCAGCAGCCCGGGGACATTAGACTACGAGCAGTACTTC
clone_size: .
j_call: TRBJ2-7
v_call: TRBV7-2
d_call: .

cdr3_aa: CASSPNSGNSYEQYF
cdr3_nt: TGTGCCAGCAGCCCCAATTCCGGGAATTCCTACGAGCAGTACTTC
clone_size: .
j_call: TRBJ2-7
v_call: TRBV11-2
d_call: .

cdr3_aa: CASSQEGTGVFGANVLTF
cdr3_nt: TGCGCCAGCAGCCAAGAAGGGACAGGGGTCTTTGGGGCCAACGTCCTGACTTTC
clone_size: .
j_call: TRBJ2-6
v_call: TRBV4-1
d_call: TRBD1

cdr3_aa: CASSFKPGQGPYEQYF
cdr3_nt: TGTGCCAGCAGCTTTAAACCGGGACAGGGACCCTACGAGCAGTACTTC
clone_size: .
j_call: TRBJ2-7
v_call: TRBV5-4
d_call: TRBD1

cdr3_aa: CASSKAGQGWQPQHF
cdr3_nt: TGTGCCAGCAGCAAAGCGGGACAGGGTTGGCAGCCCCAGCATTTT
clone_size: .
j_call: TRBJ1-5
v_call: TRBV21-1
d_call: .

cdr3_aa: CASSQGSGVANEQFF
cdr3_nt: TGTGCCAGCAGCCAAGGGTCAGGGGTGGCCAATGAGCAGTTCTTC
clone_size: .
j_call: TRBJ2-1
v_call: TRBV3-1/TRBV3-2
d_call: .

cdr3_aa: CSVAHTNTEAFF
cdr3_nt: TGCAGCGTTGCCCACACGAACACTGAAGCTTTCTTT
clone_size: .
j_call: TRBJ1-1
v_call: TRBV29-1
d_call: .

cdr3_aa: CASSLETVSYGYTF
cdr3_nt: TGCGCCAGCAGCTTGGAGACAGTTTCCTATGGCTACACCTTC
clone_size: .
j_call: TRBJ1-2
v_call: TRBV5-1
d_call: .

cdr3_aa: CASRPSSGGELFF
cdr3_nt: TGTGCCAGCAGGCCCTCATCCGGCGGGGAGCTGTTTTTT
clone_size: .
j_call: TRBJ2-2
v_call: TRBV7-6
d_call: .

cdr3_aa: CASSLPSGQQETQYF
cdr3_nt: TGTGCCAGCAGTCTCCCCTCGGGACAGCAAGAGACCCAGTACTTC
clone_size: .
j_call: TRBJ2-5
v_call: TRBV7-2
d_call: TRBD1

cdr3_aa: CASSQRGASTDTQYF
cdr3_nt: TGCGCCAGCAGCCAGCGGGGAGCAAGCACAGATACGCAGTATTTT
clone_size: .
j_call: TRBJ2-3
v_call: TRBV4-3
d_call: .

cdr3_aa: CASSDLPGQGANTQYF
cdr3_nt: TGTGCCAGCAGTGACTTACCGGGACAGGGGGCAAATACGCAGTATTTT
clone_size: many
j_call: TRBJ2-3
v_call: TRBV6-4
d_call: TRBD1

cdr3_aa: CASSPDSRDSYEQYF
cdr3_nt: TGCGCCAGCAGCCCGGATTCCAGGGACTCCTACGAGCAGTACTTC
clone_size: few
j_call: TRBJ2-7
v_call: TRBV5-1
d_call: .